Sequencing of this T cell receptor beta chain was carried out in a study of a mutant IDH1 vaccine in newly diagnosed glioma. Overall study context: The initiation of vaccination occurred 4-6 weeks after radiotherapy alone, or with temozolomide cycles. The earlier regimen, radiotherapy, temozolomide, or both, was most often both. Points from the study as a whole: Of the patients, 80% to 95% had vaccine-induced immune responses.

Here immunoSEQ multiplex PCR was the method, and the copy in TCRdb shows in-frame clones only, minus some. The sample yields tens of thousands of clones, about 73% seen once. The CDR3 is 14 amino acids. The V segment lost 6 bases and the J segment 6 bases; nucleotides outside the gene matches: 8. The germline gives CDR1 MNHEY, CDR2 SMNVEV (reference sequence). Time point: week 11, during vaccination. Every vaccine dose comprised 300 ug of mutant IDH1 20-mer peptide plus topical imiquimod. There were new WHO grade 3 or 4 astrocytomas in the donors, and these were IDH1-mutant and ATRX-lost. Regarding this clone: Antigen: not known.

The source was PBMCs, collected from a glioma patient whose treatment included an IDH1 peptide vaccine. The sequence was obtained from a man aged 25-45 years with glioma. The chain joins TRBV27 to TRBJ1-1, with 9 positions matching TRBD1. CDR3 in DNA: TGTGCCAGCAGCCGTCCCGGGACAGGGTCTGAAGCTTTCTTT. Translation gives CASSRPGTGSEAFF.